Sequencing of this T cell receptor beta chain was carried out in a study of blood T cell repertoires in COVID-19. Across the study: Spain, Italy and the United States supplied samples that represented acute and convalescent COVID-19. T cells, B-cell-depleted T cells, or PBMCs provided the cDNA or gDNA that served as material.

CDR1 and CDR2 (germline): MDHEN, SYDVKM. V dropped 2 bases and J dropped 6 bases, with 8 bases sitting between them. CDR3 size: 14 residues. Original handling: Nucleated cell counts were estimated from reference gene primer amplification. The assay was immunoSEQ multiplex PCR, and TCRdb's table has in-frame clones only and misses some. From that table come the V and J calls and clone size; the DNA was used to work out D and trimming. Counted here are about 85,000 clones, roughly 90% occurring once; the ten biggest clones make up about 4.3%. The TCR originated in a woman aged 80 or older with active or convalescent COVID-19. The rearrangement links TRBV28 to TRBJ1-6, with a weak D call TRBD1 (5 bases). The specimen was peripheral blood. CDR3 bases: TGTGCCAGCAGTTTAATTCAGGGTAATTCACCCCTCCACTTT. Translated: CASSLIQGNSPLHF.